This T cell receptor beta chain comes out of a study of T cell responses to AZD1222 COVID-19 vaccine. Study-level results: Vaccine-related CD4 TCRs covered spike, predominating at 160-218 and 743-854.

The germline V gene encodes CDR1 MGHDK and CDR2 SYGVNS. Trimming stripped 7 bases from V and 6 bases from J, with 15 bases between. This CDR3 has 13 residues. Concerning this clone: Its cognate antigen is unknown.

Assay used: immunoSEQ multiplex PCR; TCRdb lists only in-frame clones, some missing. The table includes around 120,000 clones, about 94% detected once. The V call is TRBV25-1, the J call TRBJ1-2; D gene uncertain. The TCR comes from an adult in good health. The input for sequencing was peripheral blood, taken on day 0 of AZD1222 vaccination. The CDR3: CASTVEPSHGYTF. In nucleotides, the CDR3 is TGTGCCAGCACTGTCGAGCCTTCTCATGGCTACACCTTC.